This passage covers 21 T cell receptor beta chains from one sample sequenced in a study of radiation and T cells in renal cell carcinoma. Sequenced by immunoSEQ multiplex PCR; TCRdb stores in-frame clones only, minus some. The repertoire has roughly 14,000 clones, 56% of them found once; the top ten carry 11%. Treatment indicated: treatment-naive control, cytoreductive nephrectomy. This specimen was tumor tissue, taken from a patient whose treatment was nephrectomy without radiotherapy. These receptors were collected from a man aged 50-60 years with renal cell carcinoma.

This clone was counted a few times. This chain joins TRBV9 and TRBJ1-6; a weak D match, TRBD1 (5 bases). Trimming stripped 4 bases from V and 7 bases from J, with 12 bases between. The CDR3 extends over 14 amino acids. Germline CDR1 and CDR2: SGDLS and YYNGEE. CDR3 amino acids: CASSPGTINSPLHF. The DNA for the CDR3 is TGTGCCAGCAGCCCCGGGACCATCAATTCACCCCTCCACTTT.

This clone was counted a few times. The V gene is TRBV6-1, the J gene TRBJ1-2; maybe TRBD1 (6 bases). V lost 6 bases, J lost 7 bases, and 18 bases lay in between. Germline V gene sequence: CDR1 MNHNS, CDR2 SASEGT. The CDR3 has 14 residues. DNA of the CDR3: TGTGCCAGCAGGGTCGAGGGGGGGAGGGCTGGCTACACCTTC. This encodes CASRVEGGRAGYTF.

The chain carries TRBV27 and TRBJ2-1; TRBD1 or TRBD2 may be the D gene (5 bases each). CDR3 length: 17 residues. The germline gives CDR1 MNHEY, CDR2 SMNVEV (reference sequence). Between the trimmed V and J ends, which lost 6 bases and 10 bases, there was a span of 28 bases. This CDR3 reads CASRFSPGPTKQYEQFF. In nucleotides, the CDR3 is TGTGCCAGCAGATTCTCCCCGGGACCTACAAAACAATACGAGCAGTTCTTC.

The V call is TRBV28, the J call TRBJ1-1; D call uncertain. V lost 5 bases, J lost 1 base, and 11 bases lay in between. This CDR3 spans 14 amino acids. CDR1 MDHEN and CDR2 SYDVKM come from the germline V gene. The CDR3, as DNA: TGTGCCAGCAGTGCCCCTAATTGGAACACTGAAGCTTTCTTT. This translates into CASSAPNWNTEAFF.

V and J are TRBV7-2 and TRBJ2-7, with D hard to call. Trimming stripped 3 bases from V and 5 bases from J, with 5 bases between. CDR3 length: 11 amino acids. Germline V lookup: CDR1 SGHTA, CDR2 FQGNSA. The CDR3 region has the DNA TGTGCCAGCAGCTTTGGGGACGAGCAGTACTTC. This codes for CASSFGDEQYF.

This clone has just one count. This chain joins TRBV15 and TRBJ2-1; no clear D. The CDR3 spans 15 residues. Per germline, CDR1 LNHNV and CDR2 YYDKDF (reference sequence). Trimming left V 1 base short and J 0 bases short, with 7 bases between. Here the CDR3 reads CATSRGRISYNEQFF. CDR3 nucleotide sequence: TGTGCCACCAGCAGAGGCAGGATCTCCTACAATGAGCAGTTCTTC.

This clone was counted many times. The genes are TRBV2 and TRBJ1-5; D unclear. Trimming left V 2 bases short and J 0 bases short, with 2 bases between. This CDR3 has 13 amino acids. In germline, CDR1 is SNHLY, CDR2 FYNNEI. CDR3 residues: CASSEYSNQPQHF. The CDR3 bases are TGTGCCAGCAGTGAATATAGCAATCAGCCCCAGCATTTT. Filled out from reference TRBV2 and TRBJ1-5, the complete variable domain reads EPEVTQTPSHQVTQMGQEVILRCVPISNHLYFYWYRQILGQKVEFLVSFYNNEISEKSEIFDDQFSVERPDGSNFTLKIRSTKLEDSAMYFCASSEYSNQPQHFGDGTRLSIL.

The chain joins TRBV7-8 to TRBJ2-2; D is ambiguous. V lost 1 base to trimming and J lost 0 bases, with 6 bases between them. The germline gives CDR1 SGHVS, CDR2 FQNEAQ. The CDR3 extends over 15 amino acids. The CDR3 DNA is TGTGCCAGCAGCTTAGAATGGTCGAACACCGGGGAGCTGTTTTTT. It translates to CASSLEWSNTGELFF.

The CDR3 nucleotides are TGTGCCAGCAGCTTGCGTGGGGGGCTTGTAACTGAAGCTTTCTTT. Translating gives CASSLRGGLVTEAFF. The chain is built from TRBV5-6 and TRBJ1-1; weak D call: TRBD1 (6 bases). From germline, CDR1 is SGHDT and CDR2 YYEEEE. CDR3 length: 15 residues. V gave up 1 base and J gave up 5 bases, with 15 bases separating them.

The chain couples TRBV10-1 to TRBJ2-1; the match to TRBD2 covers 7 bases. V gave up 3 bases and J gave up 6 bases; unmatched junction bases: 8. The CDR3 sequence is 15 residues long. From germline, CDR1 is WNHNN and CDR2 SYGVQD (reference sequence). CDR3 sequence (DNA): TGCGCCAGCAGTGATGGGGGACTATTTTTCAATGAGCAGTTCTTC. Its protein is CASSDGGLFFNEQFF.

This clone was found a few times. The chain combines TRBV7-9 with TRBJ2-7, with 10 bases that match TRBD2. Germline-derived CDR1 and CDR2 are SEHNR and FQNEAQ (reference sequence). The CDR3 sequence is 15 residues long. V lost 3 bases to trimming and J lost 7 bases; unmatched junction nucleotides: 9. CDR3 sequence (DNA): TGTGCCAGCAGCTTGGAGATAGCGGGGGGCCTGGAGCAGTACTTC. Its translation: CASSLEIAGGLEQYF.

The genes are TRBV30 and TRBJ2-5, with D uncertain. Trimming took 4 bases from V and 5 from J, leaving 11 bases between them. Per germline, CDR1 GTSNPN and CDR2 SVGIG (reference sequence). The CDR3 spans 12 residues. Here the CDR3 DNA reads TGTGCCTGGATGACTCCCGAGGAGACCCAGTACTTC. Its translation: CAWMTPEETQYF.

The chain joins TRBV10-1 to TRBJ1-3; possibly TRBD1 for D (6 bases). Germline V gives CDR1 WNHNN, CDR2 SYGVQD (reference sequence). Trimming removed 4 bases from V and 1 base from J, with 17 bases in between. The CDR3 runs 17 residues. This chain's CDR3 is CASSGGRRRGSGNTIYF. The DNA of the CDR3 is TGCGCCAGCAGTGGGGGACGGCGGAGGGGGTCTGGAAACACCATATATTTT.

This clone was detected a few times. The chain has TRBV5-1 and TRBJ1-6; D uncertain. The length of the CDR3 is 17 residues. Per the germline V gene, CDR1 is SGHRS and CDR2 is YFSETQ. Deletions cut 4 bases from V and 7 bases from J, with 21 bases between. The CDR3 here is CASSPRPGYRKNSPLHF. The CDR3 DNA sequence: TGCGCCAGCAGCCCCCGCCCCGGTTACCGGAAGAATTCACCCCTCCACTTT.

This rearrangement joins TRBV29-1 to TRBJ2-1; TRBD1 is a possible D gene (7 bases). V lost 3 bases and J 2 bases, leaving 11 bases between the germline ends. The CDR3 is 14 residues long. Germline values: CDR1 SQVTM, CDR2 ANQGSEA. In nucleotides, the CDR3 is TGCAGCGTTGATCGGGGGACAGCCTACAATGAGCAGTTCTTC. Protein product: CSVDRGTAYNEQFF.

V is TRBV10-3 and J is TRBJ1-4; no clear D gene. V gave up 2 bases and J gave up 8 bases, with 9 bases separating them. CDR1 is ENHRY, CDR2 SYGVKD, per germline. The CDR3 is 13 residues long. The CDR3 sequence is CAISESFQEKLFF. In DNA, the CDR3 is TGTGCCATCAGTGAGAGTTTCCAGGAAAAACTGTTTTTT.

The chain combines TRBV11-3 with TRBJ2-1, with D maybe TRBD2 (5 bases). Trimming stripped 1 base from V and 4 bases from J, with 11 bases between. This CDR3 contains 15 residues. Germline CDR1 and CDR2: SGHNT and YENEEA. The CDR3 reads CASSLGGYGYNEQFF. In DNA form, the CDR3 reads TGTGCCAGCAGCTTAGGAGGGTATGGTTACAATGAGCAGTTCTTC.

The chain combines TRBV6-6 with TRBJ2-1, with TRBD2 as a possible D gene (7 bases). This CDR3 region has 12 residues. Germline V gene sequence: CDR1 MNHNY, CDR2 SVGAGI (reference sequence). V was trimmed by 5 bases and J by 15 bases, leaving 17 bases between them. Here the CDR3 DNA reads TGTGCCAGCAGTCCTCGGTCGGGGGGCATGTTCTTC. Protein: CASSPRSGGMFF.

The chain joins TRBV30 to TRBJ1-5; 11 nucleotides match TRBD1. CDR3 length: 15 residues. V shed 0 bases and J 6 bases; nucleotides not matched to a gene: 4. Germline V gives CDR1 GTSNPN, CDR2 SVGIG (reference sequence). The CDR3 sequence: CAWSVRTGGVQPQHF. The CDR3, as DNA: TGTGCCTGGAGTGTACGGACAGGGGGCGTTCAGCCCCAGCATTTT. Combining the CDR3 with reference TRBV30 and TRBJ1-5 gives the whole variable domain SQTIHQWPATLVQPVGSPLSLECTVEGTSNPNLYWYRQAAGRGLQLLFYSVGIGQISSEVPQNLSASRPQDRQFILSSKKLLLSDSGFYLCAWSVRTGGVQPQHFGDGTRLSIL.

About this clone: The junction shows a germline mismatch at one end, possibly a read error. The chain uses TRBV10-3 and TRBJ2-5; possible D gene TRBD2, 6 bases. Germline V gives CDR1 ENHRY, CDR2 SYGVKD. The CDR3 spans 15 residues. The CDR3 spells CASSYEGRRGETQYF. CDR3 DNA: TGTGCCAGCAGTTACGAGGGCAGGAGGGGAGAGACCCAGTACTTC.

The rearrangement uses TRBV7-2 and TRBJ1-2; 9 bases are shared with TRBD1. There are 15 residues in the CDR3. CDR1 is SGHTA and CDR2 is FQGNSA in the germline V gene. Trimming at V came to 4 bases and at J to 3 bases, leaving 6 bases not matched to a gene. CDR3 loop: CASSSGQGRDYGYTF. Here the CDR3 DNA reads TGTGCCAGCAGCTCGGGACAGGGTCGAGACTATGGCTACACCTTC.